Shown below are 4 T cell receptor beta chains from a single sample sequenced in a study of tumor-infiltrating lymphocytes in localized non-small cell lung cancer. Using immunoSEQ multiplex PCR, the repertoire was profiled, and TCRdb retains in-frame clones only, with some absent. The sample shows about 16,000 clones, under 75% of them seen only once. The sample taken for sequencing was lung tumor tissue. All receptors come from a human donor with non-small cell lung cancer.

The rearrangement uses TRBV29-1 and TRBJ2-5; D uncertain. Germline values: CDR1 SQVTM, CDR2 ANQGSEA. V was trimmed by 7 bases and J by 5 bases, leaving 8 bases between them. The CDR3 is 10 amino acids. For the CDR3, the DNA is TGCAGCGCCGCAACGGAGACCCAGTACTTC. Residues: CSAATETQYF.

The rearrangement joins TRBV28 to TRBJ2-2, with TRBD1 matching 10 bases. CDR1 is MDHEN and CDR2 is SYDVKM in the germline V gene. This CDR3 region has 15 residues. The J segment lost 4 bases and the V segment lost 6 bases, leaving 5 bases of the junction unmatched. CDR3 sequence: CASSPRTGGTGELFF. CDR3 DNA: TGTGCCAGCAGCCCGAGGACAGGGGGCACCGGGGAGCTGTTTTTT.

The J gene is TRBJ2-2, the V gene TRBV5-1; TRBD2 aligns across 12 bases. CDR3 length equals 17 residues. V gave up 2 bases and J gave up 4 bases; unmatched junction bases: 6. CDR1 is SGHRS and CDR2 is YFSETQ in the germline V gene. The CDR3 loop is CASSLLLAGGPTGELFF. Here the CDR3 DNA reads TGCGCCAGCAGCTTACTACTAGCGGGGGGCCCCACCGGGGAGCTGTTTTTT.

The chain employs TRBV21-1 and TRBJ1-1; the table names TRBD1, a call not compared with the DNA. TRBV21-1 is designated a pseudogene. The CDR3 loop spans 13 amino acids. The CDR3 is CASSNWTGPEAFF. DNA for the CDR3: TGTGCCAGCAGCAACTGGACAGGACCTGAAGCTTTCTTT.